The 16 T cell receptor beta chains below all came from one sample that was sequenced in a study of blood T cell repertoires in COVID-19. TCRdb keeps only in-frame clones here, not all; method: immunoSEQ multiplex PCR. The sample includes 200,000 or so clones, 70% to 90% of them seen just once. Sequencing was carried out using peripheral blood. All receptors come from a man aged 45 to 65 with acute or convalescent COVID-19.

This chain uses TRBV18 with TRBJ1-5, with 7 bases fitting TRBD1. CDR1 and CDR2 (germline): KGHSH, LQKENI. Trimming removed 4 bases from V and 2 bases from J; junction bases left unmatched: 2. CDR3 size: 14 residues. The CDR3 sequence: CASSRGTGNQPQHF. The CDR3 DNA is TGTGCCAGCTCACGCGGGACAGGCAATCAGCCCCAGCATTTT.

V usage is TRBV12-1 and J usage is TRBJ1-1; the DNA was not compared with TRBD1, the D call given in the table. TRBV12-1 is tagged as a pseudogene. The CDR3 has 18 residues. The CDR3 sequence: CASSLVGVRDREWAEAFF. The CDR3 region has the DNA TGTGCCAGCAGCCTGGTAGGGGTGCGGGACAGGGAGTGGGCTGAAGCTTTCTTT.

This clone appeared once. V usage is TRBV9 and J usage is TRBJ1-4; D is undetermined. Germline CDR1 is SGDLS and CDR2 is YYNGEE. The germline V and J ends were trimmed by 0 bases and 5 bases, with 8 bases remaining between them. This CDR3 region has 14 residues. The CDR3: CASSVDPGNEKLFF. CDR3 nucleotide sequence: TGTGCCAGCAGCGTAGACCCGGGAAATGAAAAACTGTTTTTT.

V is TRBV10-3 and J is TRBJ1-1; D gene ambiguous. The V end was cut by 6 bases, the J end by 0 bases, with 8 bases between. Germline CDR1 is ENHRY and CDR2 is SYGVKD. The CDR3 length is 13 residues. The CDR3 loop is CAIRDGMNTEAFF. CDR3 DNA sequence: TGTGCCATCAGGGACGGGATGAACACTGAAGCTTTCTTT.

The chain carries TRBV2 and TRBJ2-1; 12 nucleotides match TRBD2. Germline CDR1 reads SNHLY; CDR2 reads FYNNEI. J lost 4 bases, V lost 7 bases, and 8 bases had no gene match. The CDR3 runs to 16 residues. CDR3 in DNA: TGTGCCAGCATCCCCCTAGCGGGGGGGATTTACAATGAGCAGTTCTTC. Protein product: CASIPLAGGIYNEQFF.

The chain combines TRBV27 with TRBJ1-5; TRBD1 might be the D (5 bases). Trimming pared 2 bases from V and 4 bases from J, leaving 15 bases between. The germline V gene encodes CDR1 MNHEY and CDR2 SMNVEV (reference sequence). The CDR3 covers 16 residues. CDR3 sequence (DNA): TGTGCCAGCAGTTTAAAATCGGGGGTCGGTAATCAGCCCCAGCATTTT. Amino acid sequence: CASSLKSGVGNQPQHF.

The chain uses TRBV7-6 and TRBJ1-2, with TRBD1 matching over 9 bases. Germline V CDR1 and CDR2: SGHVS, FNYEAQ. There are 15 residues in the CDR3. V lost 5 bases, J lost 3 bases, and 7 bases stayed unmatched. The CDR3 is CASSLTGGSDYGYTF. The CDR3 DNA reads TGTGCCAGCAGCCTTACAGGGGGCAGTGACTATGGCTACACCTTC.

This chain joins TRBV6-5 and TRBJ1-1, with D possibly TRBD1 on 6 matching bases. The V gene's germline CDR1 is MNHEY and CDR2 SVGAGI. There are 15 residues in the CDR3. V lost 2 bases to trimming and J lost 2 bases, with 12 bases between them. The CDR3 DNA is TGTGCCAGCAGTTACACGGGACACCGCAACACTGAAGCTTTCTTT. Its protein is CASSYTGHRNTEAFF.

The chain employs TRBV18 and TRBJ1-3, with 7 bases lining up with TRBD1. Germline trimming cut 6 bases from V and 4 bases from J; bases unmatched to any gene: 9. The CDR3 is made up of 15 amino acids. Germline assignment: CDR1 KGHSH and CDR2 LQKENI. CDR3 coding DNA: TGTGCCAGCTCTCGGGAGGGGGCTGGAGGAAACACCATATATTTT. It yields the protein CASSREGAGGNTIYF.

This rearrangement joins TRBV24-1 to TRBJ2-5; 8 nucleotides agree with TRBD2. The V gene end was trimmed by 2 bases and the J gene end by 5 bases; junction bases not matched to a gene: 12. The CDR3 covers 17 residues. Per the germline V gene, CDR1 is KGHDR and CDR2 is SFDVKD. CDR3 nucleotides: TGTGCCACCAGTGATTCTTCAACCGGGGGGGCCATGGAGACCCAGTACTTC. Protein: CATSDSSTGGAMETQYF.

The CDR3 loop reads CASRGRQIGNTIYF. The CDR3 nucleotides are TGTGCCAGCAGGGGCCGACAGATCGGAAACACCATATATTTT. V usage is TRBV2 and J usage is TRBJ1-3; tentative D call: TRBD1 (5 bases). Trimming took 6 bases from V and 4 from J, leaving 13 bases between them. This CDR3 is 14 amino acids long. The germline CDR1 and CDR2 sequences are SNHLY and FYNNEI.

Here the CDR3 reads CASSLTGPDTQYF. The CDR3 DNA reads TGTGCCAGCAGCTTAACAGGGCCAGATACGCAGTATTTT. This chain joins TRBV7-9 and TRBJ2-3; D may be TRBD1 (6 bases). This CDR3 contains 13 residues. Between the trimmed V and J ends, which lost 2 bases and 4 bases, there was a span of 7 bases. The V gene's germline CDR1 is SEHNR and CDR2 FQNEAQ (reference sequence).

The chain recombines TRBV3-1 (or the pseudogene TRBV3-2) with TRBJ1-4, with TRBD1 matching 9 bases. Per germline, CDR1 LGHDT and CDR2 YNNKEL (reference sequence). After removal of 11 bases from V and 5 bases from J, the junction contained 6 bases not matched to a gene. CDR3 length: 13 amino acids. The CDR3 is CASRGQGNEKLFF. DNA of the CDR3: TGTGCCTCCCGTGGACAGGGGAATGAAAAACTGTTTTTT.

A single count supports this clone. This rearrangement joins TRBV6-5 to TRBJ1-2; no clear D gene. The V end was cut by 0 bases, the J end by 8 bases, with 16 bases between. Germline-derived CDR1 and CDR2 are MNHEY and SVGAGI. CDR3 size: 15 residues. CDR3: CASSYSPGALSGYTF. For the CDR3, the DNA is TGTGCCAGCAGTTACTCTCCAGGTGCGTTGTCCGGCTACACCTTC.

The chain recombines TRBV10-3 with TRBJ1-1, with D unresolved. The CDR3 consists of 13 residues. Trimming took off 3 bases at V and 8 bases at J, with 13 bases between the two ends. Germline loops: CDR1 ENHRY, CDR2 SYGVKD. The CDR3 loop is CAISENGLSEAFF. The DNA of the CDR3 is TGTGCCATCAGTGAAAACGGGTTATCAGAAGCTTTCTTT.

V is TRBV25-1 and J is TRBJ1-2; D might be TRBD1 (6 bases). CDR1 is MGHDK, CDR2 SYGVNS, per germline. Trimming removed 2 bases at V and 4 bases at J, with 14 bases between. This CDR3 comprises 15 residues. CDR3 in DNA: TGTGCCAGCAGTGAACCGGGGCAGGGGTTCTATGGCTACACCTTC. Translated, it gives CASSEPGQGFYGYTF.